The sample holds a few counts of the clone carrying this TCR beta chain. As yet, its antigen is unknown. Treatment given: approximately nine-day PBMC culture with coronavirus spike peptide pools or control peptides (ViraFEST assay). It was before the COVID-19 pandemic (2011-2018) that the unexposed donor's CD4+ T cells were collected. The data are from a study of vaccination and CD4 T cells after COVID-19. Background on the study: Four females and six males made up the convalescents, two of whom were Hispanic. Once diagnosed, patients had post-COVID samples drawn a median approximately 99 days later (range 35 to 161).

Once obtained from cultured CD4+ T cells, the DNA was sequenced using the Oncomine TCR Beta short-read assay. Cultured CD4+ T cells yielded the extracted genomic DNA. Each CDR3 protein is one row after TCRdb ran MiXCR on the PCR reads. The data contain around 2,500 distinct CDR3 sequences, 39% of them singletons. Germline V gene sequence: CDR1 GTSNPN, CDR2 SVGIG (reference sequence). V trimming: 5 bases; J trimming: 10 bases; junction bases outside the gene matches: 7. The CDR3 length is 13 residues. Material: CD4+ T cells from blood, cultured in vitro. The rearrangement joins TRBV30 to TRBJ1-6; TRBD1 agrees at 8 bases. This clonotype was obtained from a human donor in good health. CDR3 protein: CAWDGQGGSPLHF. CDR3 nucleotide sequence: TGTGCCTGGGACGGACAGGGAGGATCACCCCTCCACTTT.